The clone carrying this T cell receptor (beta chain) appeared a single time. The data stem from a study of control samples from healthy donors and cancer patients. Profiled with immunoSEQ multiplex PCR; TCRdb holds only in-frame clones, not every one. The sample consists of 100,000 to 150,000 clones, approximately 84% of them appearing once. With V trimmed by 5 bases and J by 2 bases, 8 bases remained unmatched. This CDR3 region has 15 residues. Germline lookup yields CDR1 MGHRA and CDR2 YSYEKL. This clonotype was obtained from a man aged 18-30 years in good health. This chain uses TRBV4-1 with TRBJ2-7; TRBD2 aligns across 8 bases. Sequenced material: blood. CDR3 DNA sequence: TGCGCCAGCAGCTACGGAGGAGCGGGGGCCTACGAGCAGTACTTC. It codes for CASSYGGAGAYEQYF.